This TCR beta chain was sequenced during a study of T-cell memory formation after mild COVID-19. Broader study findings: CD4/CD8 balance characterized clones contracting day 15 to 85, and CD4+ skew characterized later expanders. Most CD4+ clones that shrank were in CM and EM, while CD8+ ones turned up in EMRA. Within pre-infection memory, some responding clones were found, suggesting cross-reactive memory joined.

Germline V CDR1 and CDR2: SGHTA, FQGNSA. This CDR3 contains 18 residues. With 1 base removed from V and 0 bases from J, the gap between germline ends came to 17 bases. Concerning this clonotype: As yet, its antigen is unknown.

Amplification by 5'RACE using constant-segment primers produced TCR alpha and TCR beta cDNA libraries that carried sample barcodes and UMIs. TCRdb redid the calling of the 5' RACE reads with MiXCR, one entry per CDR3 protein. Of over 450,000 distinct CDR3 sequences listed, about 20% are singletons. J is TRBJ2-3 and V is TRBV7-2; a possible D gene is TRBD1 (6 bases). The TCR originated in an adult woman who had mild COVID-19 (a few samples of this study predate the infection). Cell type and time point are not known. Sequencing was done on a sample of PBMCs or a T cell subset sorted from them (not recorded which). CDR3 nucleotide sequence: TGTGCCAGCAGCTTAGGTTCCGAGGGACATCATAGCACAGATACGCAGTATTTT. Its protein is CASSLGSEGHHSTDTQYF.